These 9 T cell receptor beta chains were all obtained from the same sample, sequenced in a study of T cell repertoires in cytomegalovirus infection. TCRdb itself ran the reads through MiXCR, one entry per CDR3 protein. The table lists 490,000 or so distinct CDR3 sequences, over 9% of them singletons. Sample: PBMCs. All receptors derive from a human donor in good health (CMV status not recorded). Some clones in this sample may be carry-over from other donors' samples.

Many counts were recorded for this clonotype. The rearrangement uses TRBV9 and TRBJ1-2; D is undetermined. There are 15 residues in the CDR3. Trimming took off 0 bases at V and 0 bases at J, with 9 bases between the two ends. Germline loops: CDR1 SGDLS, CDR2 YYNGEE. Here the CDR3 DNA reads TGTGCCAGCAGCGTAGGGGCATTAGCTAACTATGGCTACACCTTC. Its protein is CASSVGALANYGYTF.

This clonotype was detected ten times or more. This chain uses TRBV7-2 with TRBJ2-2; D might be TRBD1 (5 bases). The CDR3 sequence is 15 residues long. Trimming took off 3 bases at V and 5 bases at J, with 13 bases between the two ends. CDR1 SGHTA and CDR2 FQGNSA come from the germline V gene. This chain's CDR3 is CASSFLPQGTGELFF. Written as DNA, the CDR3 is TGTGCCAGCAGCTTCTTGCCCCAGGGTACCGGGGAGCTGTTTTTT. The whole variable domain, filled in from reference TRBV7-2 and TRBJ2-2, reads GAGVSQSPSNKVTEKGKDVELRCDPISGHTALYWYRQSLGQGLEFLIYFQGNSAPDKSGLPSDRFSAERTGGSVSTLTIQRTQQEDSAVYLCASSFLPQGTGELFFGEGSRLTVL.

In this sample, this clonotype turned up many times. V and J are TRBV9 and TRBJ1-1, with a weak D call TRBD1 (6 bases). Germline CDR1 reads SGDLS; CDR2 reads YYNGEE. Deletions cut 0 bases from V and 7 bases from J, with 13 bases between. The CDR3 totals 14 residues. The CDR3, as DNA: TGTGCCAGCAGCGTAGCTCCCCGGGACATTGAAGCTTTCTTT. This translates into CASSVAPRDIEAFF. Full variable domain (outside the CDR3, taken from reference TRBV9 and TRBJ1-1): DSGVTQTPKHLITATGQRVTLRCSPRSGDLSVYWYQQSLDQGLQFLIQYYNGEERAKGNILERFSAQQFPDLHSELNLSSLELGDSALYFCASSVAPRDIEAFFGQGTRLTVV.

Ten or more counts support this clonotype. The rearrangement links TRBV6-1 to TRBJ1-1; 8 nucleotides line up with TRBD1. The trim removed 6 bases at V and 7 bases at J, leaving 13 bases unmatched. CDR1 MNHNS and CDR2 SASEGT come from the germline V gene. The CDR3 totals 15 residues. CDR3 DNA: TGTGCCAGCAGCCCCTCGCAGGGGGCCGGGGGTGAAGCTTTCTTT. Amino acids: CASSPSQGAGGEAFF.

This rearrangement joins TRBV5-1 to TRBJ1-3; no clear D gene. This CDR3 has 14 residues. V was shortened by 4 bases and J by 2 bases, with 10 bases between the two germline ends. CDR1 SGHRS and CDR2 YFSETQ come from the germline V gene. The CDR3 DNA reads TGCGCCAGCAGCCGTCAGGACCCTGGAAACACCATATATTTT. Amino acid sequence: CASSRQDPGNTIYF.

This clonotype was observed many times. The chain recombines TRBV5-6 with TRBJ1-1, with D unclear. V lost 0 bases and J lost 2, with 8 bases in between. The CDR3 contains 14 residues. Germline lookup yields CDR1 SGHDT and CDR2 YYEEEE. The CDR3 region is CASSLGPDNTEAFF. DNA for the CDR3: TGTGCCAGCAGCTTGGGGCCAGACAACACTGAAGCTTTCTTT.

DNA of the CDR3: TGTGCCAGCAGCTCGGCTCTTCCCGACACAGATACGCAGTATTTT. Translated: CASSSALPDTDTQYF. The chain has TRBV7-9 and TRBJ2-3, with D hard to call. Trimming removed 4 bases from V and 2 bases from J, with 13 bases in between. CDR1 and CDR2 (germline): SEHNR, FQNEAQ (reference sequence). This CDR3 region has 15 residues.

This clonotype was counted at least ten times. The chain carries TRBV7-2 and TRBJ1-1; no firm D call. V gave up 1 base and J gave up 0 bases, with 9 bases separating them. This CDR3 is built from 15 residues. Germline values: CDR1 SGHTA, CDR2 FQGNSA. CDR3 in DNA: TGTGCCAGCAGCTTAGTCGGAGGGATGAACACTGAAGCTTTCTTT. Translation: CASSLVGGMNTEAFF. Complete variable domain (other parts from reference TRBV7-2 and TRBJ1-1): GAGVSQSPSNKVTEKGKDVELRCDPISGHTALYWYRQSLGQGLEFLIYFQGNSAPDKSGLPSDRFSAERTGGSVSTLTIQRTQQEDSAVYLCASSLVGGMNTEAFFGQGTRLTVV.

This clonotype was picked up many times. V usage is TRBV5-1 and J usage is TRBJ2-1, with 10 nucleotides matching TRBD2. Germline values: CDR1 SGHRS, CDR2 YFSETQ. The V and J ends lost 4 bases and 5 bases, in that order; junction bases with no gene match: 9. The CDR3 extends over 16 amino acids. The CDR3 protein is CASSPGTSDTDNEQFF. CDR3 DNA: TGCGCCAGCAGCCCTGGGACTAGCGACACTGACAATGAGCAGTTCTTC.